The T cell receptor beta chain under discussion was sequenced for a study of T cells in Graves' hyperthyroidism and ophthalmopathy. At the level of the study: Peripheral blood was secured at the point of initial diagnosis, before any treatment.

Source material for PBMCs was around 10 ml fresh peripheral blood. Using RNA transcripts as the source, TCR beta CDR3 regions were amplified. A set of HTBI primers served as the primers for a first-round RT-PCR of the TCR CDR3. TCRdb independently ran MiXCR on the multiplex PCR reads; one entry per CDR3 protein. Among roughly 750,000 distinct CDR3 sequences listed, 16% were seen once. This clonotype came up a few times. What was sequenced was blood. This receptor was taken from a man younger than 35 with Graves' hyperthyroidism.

The CDR3 reads CATSGPGSGNEQFF. For the CDR3, the DNA is TGTGCCACCAGTGGTCCGGGGTCGGGCAATGAGCAGTTCTTC. V usage is TRBV24-1 and J usage is TRBJ2-1, with D maybe TRBD2 (5 bases). The CDR3 is 14 residues long. Per germline, CDR1 KGHDR and CDR2 SFDVKD. Deletions cut 5 bases from V and 6 bases from J, with 13 bases between.